These 27 T cell receptor beta chains originate from one sample sequenced in a study of shared clonotypes between healthy human individuals. Some clones are missing from TCRdb's copy, which holds only in-frame ones; the method was immunoSEQ multiplex PCR. The table has roughly 300,000 clones, around 70% seen once; the top ten hold roughly a tenth. Sequencing input: memory CD4+ T cells sorted from blood. Subset given: CD45RA-negative fraction. These receptors were obtained from a man aged 25 to 40 in good health.

The V gene is TRBV6-5, the J gene TRBJ1-1; D is unresolved. CDR1 MNHEY and CDR2 SVGAGI come from the germline V gene. The CDR3 totals 14 residues. Trimming took 3 bases from V and 1 from J, leaving 9 bases between them. CDR3 sequence: CASSYSTANTEAFF. CDR3 DNA: TGTGCCAGCAGTTATTCAACAGCGAACACTGAAGCTTTCTTT.

The rearrangement links TRBV9 to TRBJ2-2; no reliable D call. CDR3 length: 16 amino acids. Germline lookup yields CDR1 SGDLS and CDR2 YYNGEE. Trimming pared 1 base from V and 4 bases from J, leaving 14 bases between. CDR3 loop: CASSVHLGRGTGELFF. The CDR3 region has the DNA TGTGCCAGCAGCGTACACCTAGGACGCGGCACCGGGGAGCTGTTTTTT.

The table lists this clone with a few counts. The rearrangement joins TRBV5-1 to TRBJ2-5; TRBD2 matches 12 bases. Germline V lookup: CDR1 SGHRS, CDR2 YFSETQ. CDR3 length equals 19 residues. Germline trimming cut 4 bases from V and 1 base from J; bases unmatched to any gene: 14. CDR3 in amino acids: CASSTLPASGRVFQETQYF. The CDR3 nucleotides are TGCGCCAGCAGCACCCTACCAGCTAGCGGGAGGGTATTCCAAGAGACCCAGTACTTC.

About this clone: Other DNA sequences from this sample encode an identical CDR3 as well. The V and J genes are TRBV5-1 and TRBJ2-1; TRBD1 is a possible D gene (6 bases). CDR3 size: 16 residues. Trimming took 1 base from V and 1 from J, leaving 12 bases between them. The germline CDR1 and CDR2 sequences are SGHRS and YFSETQ. CDR3 DNA sequence: TGCGCCAGCAGCTTGTCAGTGGGGGCATCCTACAATGAGCAGTTCTTC. Its protein product is CASSLSVGASYNEQFF.

The V gene is TRBV6-5, the J gene TRBJ2-3; D gene ambiguous. V gave up 2 bases and J gave up 2 bases, with 14 bases separating them. This CDR3 spans 16 amino acids. In germline, CDR1 is MNHEY, CDR2 SVGAGI. The DNA of the CDR3 is TGTGCCAGCAGTTACGCGGACGGCCGGGCCACAGATACGCAGTATTTT. Amino acid sequence: CASSYADGRATDTQYF.

The V gene is TRBV9, the J gene TRBJ2-7; a possible D gene is TRBD2 (6 bases). Trimming cost V 0 bases and J 2 bases, with 15 bases left between them. CDR1 is SGDLS and CDR2 is YYNGEE in the germline V gene. There are 16 residues in the CDR3. The CDR3 here is CASSVGGSGDPYEQYF. DNA for the CDR3: TGTGCCAGCAGCGTAGGGGGTAGCGGAGACCCCTACGAGCAGTACTTC.

The chain carries TRBV19 and TRBJ2-2; TRBD1 matches at 11 bases. Germline lookup yields CDR1 LNHDA and CDR2 SQIVND (reference sequence). The CDR3 consists of 20 residues. Germline trimming cut 3 bases from V and 4 bases from J; bases unmatched to any gene: 16. CDR3 sequence reads: CASSMKWTGGSSGSTGELFF. CDR3 coding DNA: TGTGCCAGTAGTATGAAATGGACAGGGGGCAGTAGCGGGAGCACCGGGGAGCTGTTTTTT.

This clone was counted only a few times. This sequence joins TRBV19 and TRBJ1-1; D is undetermined. V lost 3 bases, J lost 3 bases, and 14 bases lay in between. The CDR3 consists of 15 residues. Germline V gene sequence: CDR1 LNHDA, CDR2 SQIVND (reference sequence). The CDR3 region has the DNA TGTGCCAGTAGTATGGCGGCAGGTGATTACACTGAAGCTTTCTTT. This sequence encodes CASSMAAGDYTEAFF.

V and J are TRBV15 and TRBJ1-2; possibly TRBD1 for D (5 bases). V lost 1 base to trimming and J lost 1 base, with 13 bases between them. The CDR3 sequence is 16 residues long. Germline V gene lookup returns CDR1 LNHNV and CDR2 YYDKDF (reference sequence). The CDR3 bases are TGTGCCACCAGCAGAGGCGGCGGGGCAGTTAACTATGGCTACACCTTC. It yields the protein CATSRGGGAVNYGYTF.

CDR3 sequence reads: CAWSGGNRGRDSNQPQHF. CDR3 DNA: TGTGCCTGGAGTGGTGGGAACAGGGGGCGCGATAGCAATCAGCCCCAGCATTTT. The chain links TRBV30 to TRBJ1-5, with TRBD1 identical over 9 bases. CDR1 is GTSNPN and CDR2 is SVGIG in the germline V gene (reference sequence). CDR3 length: 18 residues. V lost 1 base, J lost 0 bases, and 10 bases stayed unmatched.

This clone was counted once. The genes are TRBV7-9 and TRBJ2-7, with TRBD2 identical over 8 bases. With V trimmed by 1 base and J by 3 bases, 8 bases remained unmatched. This CDR3 has 16 amino acids. Germline V gene sequence: CDR1 SEHNR, CDR2 FQNEAQ (reference sequence). In DNA form, the CDR3 reads TGTGCCAGCAGCTTAGGTAATAGCGGGACCAACTACGAGCAGTACTTC. This sequence encodes CASSLGNSGTNYEQYF.

The rearrangement uses TRBV28 and TRBJ2-7; D might be TRBD1 (6 bases). The V gene lost 5 bases and the J gene lost 1 base, with 12 bases spanning the gap. The CDR3 covers 14 residues. The germline gives CDR1 MDHEN, CDR2 SYDVKM. The CDR3: CASSPGQLSYEQYF. As DNA, the CDR3 is TGTGCCAGCAGTCCAGGACAGTTATCCTACGAGCAGTACTTC. Filled out from reference TRBV28 and TRBJ2-7, the complete variable domain reads DVKVTQSSRYLVKRTGEKVFLECVQDMDHENMFWYRQDPGLGLRLIYFSYDVKMKEKGDIPEGYSVSREKKERFSLILESASTNQTSMYLCASSPGQLSYEQYFGPGTRLTVT.

Regarding this clone: This sample also contains other DNA sequences that code for the same CDR3. The chain employs TRBV28 and TRBJ2-5; D is possibly TRBD1 or TRBD2 (5 bases each). The CDR3 consists of 14 residues. The germline V gene encodes CDR1 MDHEN and CDR2 SYDVKM. Trimming shortened V by 2 bases and J by 1 base, and 8 bases separated the two germline ends. The CDR3 loop reads CASSLGGPQETQYF. CDR3 in DNA: TGTGCCAGCAGTTTAGGGGGTCCCCAAGAGACCCAGTACTTC.

The chain joins TRBV7-8 to TRBJ1-4, with a weak D call TRBD1 (5 bases). Germline V CDR1 and CDR2: SGHVS, FQNEAQ. CDR3 length: 13 amino acids. The V gene lost 1 base and the J gene lost 8 bases, with 8 bases spanning the gap. The CDR3 is CASSLGRQEKLFF. The CDR3 region has the DNA TGTGCCAGCAGCTTAGGTCGACAGGAAAAACTGTTTTTT.

This clone was recorded at least ten times. The genes are TRBV9 and TRBJ1-1; maybe TRBD1 (5 bases). V lost 6 bases, J lost 4 bases, and 13 bases lay in between. CDR3 length: 13 residues. Germline V gives CDR1 SGDLS, CDR2 YYNGEE. The CDR3 nucleotides are TGTGCCAGCAATTCAGGGCGCGCCACTGAAGCTTTCTTT. Amino acids: CASNSGRATEAFF.

This rearrangement joins TRBV18 to TRBJ2-1; D not resolved. The CDR3 length is 12 residues. V lost 8 bases and J 4 bases, leaving 9 bases between the germline ends. Per germline, CDR1 KGHSH and CDR2 LQKENI. DNA for the CDR3: TGTGCCAGCACGCGGAATTACAATGAGCAGTTCTTC. The encoded protein is CASTRNYNEQFF. Supplemented by reference TRBV18 and TRBJ2-1, the full variable domain reads NAGVMQNPRHLVRRRGQEARLRCSPMKGHSHVYWYRQLPEEGLKFMVYLQKENIIDESGMPKERFSAEFPKEGPSILRIQQVVRGDSAAYFCASTRNYNEQFFGPGTRLTVL.

The chain joins TRBV11-3 to TRBJ2-7; no definite D call. The CDR3 covers 12 residues. Trimming left V 1 base short and J 5 bases short, with 6 bases between. Germline V gene data show CDR1 as SGHNT and CDR2 as YENEEA. This CDR3 reads CASSLGEHEQYF. The CDR3 DNA follows: TGTGCCAGCAGCTTAGGGGAACACGAGCAGTACTTC.

The chain is built from TRBV19 and TRBJ1-2, with no clear D. The CDR3 covers 12 residues. Germline values: CDR1 LNHDA, CDR2 SQIVND (reference sequence). V dropped 6 bases and J dropped 7 bases, with 12 bases sitting between them. The CDR3 DNA reads as TGTGCCAGTAGGAGGGATGGTACTGGCTACACCTTC. Translating it yields CASRRDGTGYTF.

The sample holds a few counts of this clone. This chain connects TRBV7-9 to TRBJ1-2, with D unclear. The CDR3 totals 14 residues. The germline V gene encodes CDR1 SEHNR and CDR2 FQNEAQ (reference sequence). With 5 bases removed from V and 4 bases from J, the gap between germline ends came to 14 bases. CDR3 coding DNA: TGTGCCAGCAGCCACCCCGGGGTCCCCTATGGCTACACCTTC. This encodes CASSHPGVPYGYTF. Full variable domain (outside the CDR3, taken from reference TRBV7-9 and TRBJ1-2): DTGVSQNPRHKITKRGQNVTFRCDPISEHNRLYWYRQTLGQGPEFLTYFQNEAQLEKSRLLSDRFSAERPKGSFSTLEIQRTEQGDSAMYLCASSHPGVPYGYTFGSGTRLTVV.

As to this clone: Other DNA sequences within the sample encode an identical CDR3. The chain couples TRBV5-4 to TRBJ2-6; D remains ambiguous. Germline V gene lookup returns CDR1 SGHNT and CDR2 YYREEE (reference sequence). This CDR3 contains 13 residues. Trimming removed 1 base from V and 3 bases from J, with 2 bases in between. The CDR3 DNA follows: TGTGCCAGCAGCTTGAGTGGGGCCAACGTCCTGACTTTC. Translation: CASSLSGANVLTF.

The J gene is TRBJ2-4, the V gene TRBV12-2; the table's D call, TRBD2, has no DNA check behind it. TRBV12-2 has pseudogene status. CDR3 length: 14 amino acids. CDR3 DNA: TGTGCAAGTCGCTCATGGCCGGGGATGGACATTCAGTACTTC. Protein product: CASRSWPGMDIQYF.

The chain has TRBV29-1 and TRBJ2-1, with 10 bases that match TRBD2. After removal of 4 bases from V and 4 bases from J, the junction contained 1 base not matched to a gene. CDR3 length: 13 amino acids. Germline V gives CDR1 SQVTM, CDR2 ANQGSEA. The CDR3 spells CSVASGSYNEQFF. The CDR3 DNA is TGCAGCGTTGCTAGCGGGAGTTACAATGAGCAGTTCTTC.

The chain joins TRBV2 to TRBJ2-7; 11 nucleotides align to TRBD2. CDR1 SNHLY and CDR2 FYNNEI come from the germline V gene. After removal of 4 bases from V and 3 bases from J, the junction contained 5 bases not matched to a gene. CDR3 length: 15 residues. Here the CDR3 reads CASSVFSGGDYEQYF. In DNA, the CDR3 is TGTGCCAGCAGTGTGTTTAGCGGGGGGGACTACGAGCAGTACTTC.

The chain employs TRBV6-1 and TRBJ1-5; no clear D gene. The germline gives CDR1 MNHNS, CDR2 SASEGT. V was pared by 4 bases and J by 9 bases, with 10 bases between. CDR3 size: 12 residues. In nucleotides, the CDR3 is TGTGCCAGCAGTGGATCCGCTCGGCCCCAGCATTTT. Translating gives CASSGSARPQHF.

This chain joins TRBV2 and TRBJ1-5; D perhaps matches TRBD1 (6 bases). Germline V gives CDR1 SNHLY, CDR2 FYNNEI. V gave up 5 bases and J gave up 5 bases, with 10 bases separating them. This CDR3 has 13 residues. The CDR3 DNA reads TGTGCCAGCAGTCCTGAGGGGGATCAGCCCCAGCATTTT. The encoded protein is CASSPEGDQPQHF.

Only a few counts were recorded for this clone. This CDR3 reads CASSKPGVGNYGYTF. The DNA of the CDR3 is TGTGCCAGCAGTAAGCCGGGAGTGGGGAACTATGGCTACACCTTC. The chain is built from TRBV6-6 and TRBJ1-2; D is undetermined. Per the germline V gene, CDR1 is MNHNY and CDR2 is SVGAGI (reference sequence). Trimming took 5 bases from V and 2 from J, leaving 15 bases between them. There are 15 residues in the CDR3.

This sequence joins TRBV10-3 and TRBJ1-5; no definite D call. The CDR3 contains 13 residues. Germline assignment: CDR1 ENHRY and CDR2 SYGVKD. V was shortened by 10 bases and J by 2 bases, with 12 bases between the two germline ends. CDR3 in DNA: TGTGCCACACGGAGTTTCGGCAATCAGCCCCAGCATTTT. Protein sequence: CATRSFGNQPQHF.